This T cell receptor (beta chain) was retrieved from a study of vaccination effects on CD4 cells after COVID-19. TCRdb's table, derived via immunoSEQ multiplex PCR, lists solely in-frame clones and lacks some. The sample carries some 31,000 clones, around three quarters recorded once. With regard to this clone: Its antigen is undetermined.

Expansion with viral peptide pools was applied to antigen-specific CD4+ T cells by the ViraFEST assay prior to sequencing. Culture lasted under 13 days before CD4+ T cell isolation. Recipients of the vaccine had no prior SARS-CoV-2 infection and negative nucleocapsid antibodies. Cultures of around 2.2 million PBMC per well contained 10 IU/ml IL-2 plus 10 ug/ml peptides. Cultures received IL-2 medium that replaced half the medium on days 3 and 7. V shed 7 bases and J shed 3 bases, with 10 bases lying between them. The CDR3 has 13 amino acids. From germline, CDR1 is MNHEY and CDR2 SVGAGI. Whole-study results and caveats: Few convalescent patients, and no early post-infection timepoints, were available to the study. Clones from infection and from vaccination both contracted markedly late after vaccination.

The rearrangement uses TRBV6-5 and TRBJ1-5; D is unclear. The TCR sequence derives from a human donor who received a COVID-19 vaccine. Sample: CD4+ T cells from PBMCs cultured with HCoV-OC43 spike peptides, taken before COVID-19 vaccination. Subset denoted: HCoV-OC43 spike overlapping peptide pool stimulation. The CDR3 sequence: CASTRGLNQPQHF. The CDR3 region has the DNA TGTGCCAGCACCCGGGGTCTCAATCAGCCCCAGCATTTT.